A single sample gave rise to the 14 T cell receptor beta chains below, sequenced in a study of cytomegalovirus exposure and HLA in healthy donors (dated by TCRdb to the late 2010s). To prepare the library, the immunoSEQ multiplex PCR assay was applied. For the multiplex PCR, a mixture combining 60 forward primers for TCR Vbeta segments and 13 reverse primers for TCR Jbeta segments was used. The clones in this table, taken by TCRdb from immuneACCESS, are in-frame only. Not every clone is retained; where verified, under half of the shortfall comes from an unresolved V gene, and the cause of the rest is unknown. Across this sample there are more than 150,000 clones, with about four fifths seen only once. The ten largest clones capture more than 1.5% of the sample. The sequencing input was PBMCs. These receptors came from a man aged 35 to 55 in good health and CMV-seronegative.

V and J are TRBV7-8 and TRBJ2-3; TRBD2 matches at 13 bases. V dropped 2 bases and J dropped 2; count of bases not matched to a gene: 7. This CDR3 is 18 amino acids long. Germline V gene data show CDR1 as SGHVS and CDR2 as FQNEAQ. DNA for the CDR3: TGTGCCAGCAGCTTACCACGGACTAGCGGGGGTTTCACAGATACGCAGTATTTT. It encodes CASSLPRTSGGFTDTQYF.

J is TRBJ1-2 and V is TRBV18, with 7 bases aligning to TRBD1. V was pared by 5 bases and J by 4 bases, with 7 bases of the junction left unmatched. There are 14 residues in the CDR3. The germline CDR1 and CDR2 sequences are KGHSH and LQKENI. The CDR3 DNA reads as TGTGCCAGCTCATTGGACAGGTCCTTCTATGGCTACACCTTC. It yields the protein CASSLDRSFYGYTF.

The V call is TRBV5-1, the J call TRBJ2-1; 8 bases agree with TRBD2. CDR3 size: 16 residues. The V gene end was trimmed by 1 base and the J gene end by 9 bases; junction bases not matched to a gene: 12. Germline CDR1 is SGHRS and CDR2 is YFSETQ. CDR3 DNA: TGCGCCAGCAGCTTGCCCAGCGGGAGCGGGGAGGGTGAGCAGTTCTTC. Translation gives CASSLPSGSGEGEQFF.

This clone was detected only once. This chain links TRBV27 with TRBJ1-2; tentative D call: TRBD1 (5 bases). Germline V lookup: CDR1 MNHEY, CDR2 SMNVEV (reference sequence). This CDR3 is 13 amino acids long. V shed 5 bases and J shed 4 bases, with 11 bases lying between them. CDR3 loop: CASSPGLAYGYTF. CDR3 in DNA: TGTGCCAGCAGTCCAGGGTTAGCCTATGGCTACACCTTC.

The sample holds one count of this clone. The rearrangement uses TRBV7-9 and TRBJ2-1, with D possibly matching TRBD2 (6 bases). Looked up from germline, CDR1 is SEHNR and CDR2 is FQNEAQ (reference sequence). V was pared by 5 bases and J by 7 bases, with 18 bases between. The CDR3 loop spans 15 amino acids. The CDR3 is CASSHVGGKQNEQFF. The CDR3 region has the DNA TGTGCCAGCAGCCACGTCGGCGGGAAACAAAATGAGCAGTTCTTC.

The V and J genes are TRBV9 and TRBJ1-2; a weak D match, TRBD1 (6 bases). V lost 0 bases and J lost 8, with 23 bases in between. The CDR3 is 17 amino acids. Germline CDR1 SGDLS, CDR2 YYNGEE. The CDR3 region is CASSVGGFRGGLQGYTF. CDR3 DNA: TGTGCCAGCAGCGTAGGGGGATTTCGGGGGGGGCTGCAAGGCTACACCTTC.

The CDR3 nucleotides read TGTGCCAGTAGTTTCGACAGGGGAGAGACCCAGTACTTC. Translating it yields CASSFDRGETQYF. V is TRBV19 and J is TRBJ2-5, with 8 bases aligning to TRBD1. The trim removed 5 bases at V and 4 bases at J, leaving 3 bases unmatched. Germline V gene data show CDR1 as LNHDA and CDR2 as SQIVND (reference sequence). The CDR3 is 13 amino acids. Full variable domain (outside the CDR3, taken from reference TRBV19 and TRBJ2-5): DGGITQSPKYLFRKEGQNVTLSCEQNLNHDAMYWYRQDPGQGLRLIYYSQIVNDFQKGDIAEGYSVSREKKESFPLTVTSAQKNPTAFYLCASSFDRGETQYFGPGTRLLVL.

The rearrangement links TRBV27 to TRBJ1-4; possibly TRBD1 for D (6 bases). V was cut by 3 bases and J by 8 bases, with 13 bases left in between. The germline gives CDR1 MNHEY, CDR2 SMNVEV (reference sequence). CDR3 length equals 14 residues. As DNA, the CDR3 is TGTGCCAGCAGTTTGGTGGGGGCAGGAGAAAAACTGTTTTTT. Translating gives CASSLVGAGEKLFF.

This chain connects TRBV18 to TRBJ2-5, with D maybe TRBD1 (5 bases). Germline CDR1 and CDR2: KGHSH and LQKENI. Trimming took 0 bases from V and 5 from J, leaving 13 bases between them. The CDR3 length is 15 residues. CDR3 amino acids: CASSPPGPLKETQYF. The CDR3 DNA is TGTGCCAGCTCACCACCGGGGCCCCTCAAGGAGACCCAGTACTTC. Full variable domain (missing parts from reference TRBV18 and TRBJ2-5): NAGVMQNPRHLVRRRGQEARLRCSPMKGHSHVYWYRQLPEEGLKFMVYLQKENIIDESGMPKERFSAEFPKEGPSILRIQQVVRGDSAAYFCASSPPGPLKETQYFGPGTRLLVL.

The table lists this clone with a count of one. The V gene is TRBV7-3, the J gene TRBJ1-1; the D gene is possibly TRBD1 (6 bases). The V and J ends lost 2 bases and 1 base respectively, with 14 bases between them. The CDR3 is made up of 16 amino acids. Germline CDR1 is SGHTA and CDR2 is FQGTGA. CDR3 sequence: CASSLAPGVTNTEAFF. The CDR3 nucleotides read TGTGCCAGCAGCTTAGCGCCAGGGGTGACGAACACTGAAGCTTTCTTT. The full variable domain, completed using reference TRBV7-3 and TRBJ1-1, is GAGVSQTPSNKVTEKGKYVELRCDPISGHTALYWYRQSLGQGPEFLIYFQGTGAADDSGLPNDRFFAVRPEGSVSTLKIQRTERGDSAVYLCASSLAPGVTNTEAFFGQGTRLTVV.

This chain uses TRBV6-5 with TRBJ2-7, with a weak D call TRBD1 (6 bases). CDR1 and CDR2 from the germline V gene are MNHEY and SVGAGI. This CDR3 comprises 14 residues. The V end lost 2 bases, the J end lost 3 bases, and 11 bases lay between the germline ends. As DNA, the CDR3 is TGTGCCAGCAGTTACACCGGCAGGGGCTACGAGCAGTACTTC. Translation: CASSYTGRGYEQYF.

The chain employs TRBV5-4 and TRBJ2-7, with D possibly matching TRBD2 (6 bases). Germline CDR1 is SGHNT and CDR2 is YYREEE (reference sequence). With 1 base removed from V and 3 bases from J, the gap between germline ends came to 14 bases. The CDR3 totals 15 residues. The CDR3 coding sequence is TGTGCCAGCAGCTTGTCAGGGACTCTCGGCTACGAGCAGTACTTC. Its translation is CASSLSGTLGYEQYF. Drawing the rest from reference TRBV5-4 and TRBJ2-7, the complete variable domain is ETGVTQSPTHLIKTRGQQVTLRCSSQSGHNTVSWYQQALGQGPQFIFQYYREEENGRGNFPPRFSGLQFPNYSSELNVNALELDDSALYLCASSLSGTLGYEQYFGPGTRLTVT.

V gene TRBV5-1 combines with J gene TRBJ2-7, with 11 bases aligning to TRBD2. J was trimmed by 5 bases and V by 0 bases; bases with no gene match: 10. CDR3 length equals 17 residues. Germline V gene sequence: CDR1 SGHRS, CDR2 YFSETQ. CDR3 loop: CASSLALAGGVVNEQYF. The CDR3 DNA sequence: TGCGCCAGCAGCTTGGCCCTAGCGGGAGGCGTTGTCAACGAGCAGTACTTC.

This clone was detected only once. The chain links TRBV4-1 to TRBJ2-7, with 7 nucleotides matching TRBD2. Losses at the gene ends were 3 bases for V and 4 bases for J; bases not matched to a gene: 12. Germline V gene lookup returns CDR1 MGHRA and CDR2 YSYEKL. This CDR3 comprises 16 residues. The CDR3 protein is CASSQAPGSGTYEQYF. In DNA, the CDR3 is TGCGCCAGCAGCCAGGCTCCCGGGAGCGGGACGTACGAGCAGTACTTC.